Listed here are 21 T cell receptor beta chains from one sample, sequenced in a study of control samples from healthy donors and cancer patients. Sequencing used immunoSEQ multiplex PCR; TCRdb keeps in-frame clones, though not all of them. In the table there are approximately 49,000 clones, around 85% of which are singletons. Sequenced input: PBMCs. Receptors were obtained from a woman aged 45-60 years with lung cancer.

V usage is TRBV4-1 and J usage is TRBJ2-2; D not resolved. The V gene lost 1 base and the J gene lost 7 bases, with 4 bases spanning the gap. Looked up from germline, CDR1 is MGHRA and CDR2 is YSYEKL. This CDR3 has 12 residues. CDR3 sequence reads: CASSQAGGELFF. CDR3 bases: TGCGCCAGCAGCCAAGCTGGCGGGGAGCTGTTTTTT.

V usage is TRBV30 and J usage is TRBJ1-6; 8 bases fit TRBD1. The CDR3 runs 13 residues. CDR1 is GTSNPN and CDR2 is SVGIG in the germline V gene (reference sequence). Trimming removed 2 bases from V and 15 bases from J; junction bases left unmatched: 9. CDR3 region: CAWSLTGAASLHF. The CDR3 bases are TGTGCCTGGAGTTTGACAGGGGCCGCAAGCCTCCACTTT.

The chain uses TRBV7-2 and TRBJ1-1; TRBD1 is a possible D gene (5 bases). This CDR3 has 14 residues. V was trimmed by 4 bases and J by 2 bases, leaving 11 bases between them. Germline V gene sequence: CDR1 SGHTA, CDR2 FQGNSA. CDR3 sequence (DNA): TGTGCCAGCAGCTCCTTTGACAGAAACACTGAAGCTTTCTTT. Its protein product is CASSSFDRNTEAFF.

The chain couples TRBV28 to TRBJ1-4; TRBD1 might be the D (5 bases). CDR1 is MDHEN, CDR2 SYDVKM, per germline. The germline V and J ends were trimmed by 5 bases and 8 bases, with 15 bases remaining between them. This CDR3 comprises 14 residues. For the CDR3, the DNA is TGTGCCAGCAGTCAAGTGGGGCAGAAGGAAAAACTGTTTTTT. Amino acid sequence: CASSQVGQKEKLFF.

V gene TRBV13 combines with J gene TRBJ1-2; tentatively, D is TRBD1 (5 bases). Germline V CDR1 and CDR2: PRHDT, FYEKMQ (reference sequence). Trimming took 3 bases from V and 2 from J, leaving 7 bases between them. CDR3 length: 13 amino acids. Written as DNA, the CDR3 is TGTGCCAGCAGCTTTTCAGGGAACTATGGCTACACCTTC. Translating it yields CASSFSGNYGYTF.

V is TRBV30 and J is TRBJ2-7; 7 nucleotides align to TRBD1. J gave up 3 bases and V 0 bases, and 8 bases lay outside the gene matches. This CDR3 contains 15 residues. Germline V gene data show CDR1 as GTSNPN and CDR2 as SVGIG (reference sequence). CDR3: CAWSVAGGTHYEQYF. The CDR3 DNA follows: TGTGCCTGGAGTGTAGCAGGGGGTACCCACTACGAGCAGTACTTC.

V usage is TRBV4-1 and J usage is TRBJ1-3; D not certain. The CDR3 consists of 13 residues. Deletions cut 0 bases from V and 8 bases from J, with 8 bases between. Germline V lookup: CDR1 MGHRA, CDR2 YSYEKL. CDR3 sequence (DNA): TGCGCCAGCAGCCAAGAGGCGGAGTACACCATATATTTT. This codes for CASSQEAEYTIYF.

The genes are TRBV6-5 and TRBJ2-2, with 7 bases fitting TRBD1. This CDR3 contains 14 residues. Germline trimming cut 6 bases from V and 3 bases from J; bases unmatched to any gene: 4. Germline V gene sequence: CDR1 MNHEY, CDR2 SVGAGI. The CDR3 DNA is TGTGCCAGCAGGGTTGACAGGGACACCGGGGAGCTGTTTTTT. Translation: CASRVDRDTGELFF.

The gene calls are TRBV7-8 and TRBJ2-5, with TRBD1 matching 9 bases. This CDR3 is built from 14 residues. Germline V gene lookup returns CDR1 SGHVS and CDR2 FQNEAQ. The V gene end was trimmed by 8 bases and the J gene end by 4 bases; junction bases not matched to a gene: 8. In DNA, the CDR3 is TGTGCCAGCTGGGACAGGGACGGATCAGAGACCCAGTACTTC. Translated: CASWDRDGSETQYF.

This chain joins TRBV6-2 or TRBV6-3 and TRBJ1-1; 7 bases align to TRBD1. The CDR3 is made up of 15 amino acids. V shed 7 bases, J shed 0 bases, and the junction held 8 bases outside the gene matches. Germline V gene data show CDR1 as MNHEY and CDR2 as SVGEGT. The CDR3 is CASTPRGQLNTEAFF. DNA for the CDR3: TGTGCCAGCACCCCTAGGGGACAGTTGAACACTGAAGCTTTCTTT.

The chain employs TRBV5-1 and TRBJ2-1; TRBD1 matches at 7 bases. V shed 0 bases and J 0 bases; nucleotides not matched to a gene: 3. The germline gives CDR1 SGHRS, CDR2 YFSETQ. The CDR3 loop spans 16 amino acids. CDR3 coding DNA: TGCGCCAGCAGCTTGGGGGACAGCAACTCCTACAATGAGCAGTTCTTC. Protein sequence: CASSLGDSNSYNEQFF.

The CDR3 loop is CASSSRILQGASGANVLTF. DNA for the CDR3: TGTGCCAGCAGCTCCCGTATATTACAGGGCGCATCTGGGGCCAACGTCCTGACTTTC. The chain uses TRBV3-1 (or the pseudogene TRBV3-2) and TRBJ2-6, with D perhaps matching TRBD1 (6 bases). CDR1 and CDR2 (germline): LGHDT, YNNKEL (reference sequence). V lost 5 bases, J lost 1 base, and 21 bases lay in between. The CDR3 runs to 19 residues.

The CDR3 bases are TGCGCCAGCAGCTTTTCAGGGGCCTCTGGAAACACCATATATTTT. It specifies CASSFSGASGNTIYF. This rearrangement joins TRBV5-1 to TRBJ1-3, with a possible D match to TRBD1 (6 bases). The CDR3 is made up of 15 amino acids. In germline, CDR1 is SGHRS, CDR2 YFSETQ. Trimming left V 2 bases short and J 0 bases short, with 9 bases between. The entire variable domain, with the rest obtained from reference TRBV5-1 and TRBJ1-3, is as follows: KAGVTQTPRYLIKTRGQQVTLSCSPISGHRSVSWYQQTPGQGLQFLFEYFSETQRNKGNFPGRFSGRQFSNSRSEMNVSTLELGDSALYLCASSFSGASGNTIYFGEGSWLTVV.

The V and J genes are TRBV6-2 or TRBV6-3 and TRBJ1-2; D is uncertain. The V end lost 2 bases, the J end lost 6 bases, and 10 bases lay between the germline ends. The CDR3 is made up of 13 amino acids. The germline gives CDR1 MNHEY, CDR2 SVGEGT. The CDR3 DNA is TGTGCCAGCAGTTACAGGGAATTAGATGGCTACACCTTC. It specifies CASSYRELDGYTF.

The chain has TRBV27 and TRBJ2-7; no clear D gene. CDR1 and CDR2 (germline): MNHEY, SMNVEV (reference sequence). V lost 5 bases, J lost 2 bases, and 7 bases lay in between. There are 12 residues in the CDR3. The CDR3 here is CASSRSPYEQYF. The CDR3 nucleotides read TGTGCCAGCAGTCGGAGTCCCTACGAGCAGTACTTC.

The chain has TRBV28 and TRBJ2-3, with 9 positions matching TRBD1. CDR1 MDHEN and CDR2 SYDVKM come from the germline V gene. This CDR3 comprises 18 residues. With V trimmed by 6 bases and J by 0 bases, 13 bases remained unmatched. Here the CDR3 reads CASSPRVNRGRSTDTQYF. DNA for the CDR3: TGTGCCAGCAGCCCACGGGTCAACAGGGGGCGAAGCACAGATACGCAGTATTTT. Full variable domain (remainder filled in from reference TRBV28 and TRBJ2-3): DVKVTQSSRYLVKRTGEKVFLECVQDMDHENMFWYRQDPGLGLRLIYFSYDVKMKEKGDIPEGYSVSREKKERFSLILESASTNQTSMYLCASSPRVNRGRSTDTQYFGPGTRLTVL.

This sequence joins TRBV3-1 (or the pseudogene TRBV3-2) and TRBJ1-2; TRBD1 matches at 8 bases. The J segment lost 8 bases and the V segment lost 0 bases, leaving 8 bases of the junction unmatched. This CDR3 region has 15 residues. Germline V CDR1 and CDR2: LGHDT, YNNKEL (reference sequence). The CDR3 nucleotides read TGTGCCAGCAGCCAAGATCACCAGGGGGCTGGGGGCTACACCTTC. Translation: CASSQDHQGAGGYTF.

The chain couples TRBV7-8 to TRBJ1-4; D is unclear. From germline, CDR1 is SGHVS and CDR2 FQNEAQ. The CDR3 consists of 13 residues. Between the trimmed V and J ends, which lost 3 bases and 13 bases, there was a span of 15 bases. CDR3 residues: CASSFFPGEGLFF. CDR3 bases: TGTGCCAGCAGCTTTTTCCCCGGGGAAGGACTGTTTTTT.

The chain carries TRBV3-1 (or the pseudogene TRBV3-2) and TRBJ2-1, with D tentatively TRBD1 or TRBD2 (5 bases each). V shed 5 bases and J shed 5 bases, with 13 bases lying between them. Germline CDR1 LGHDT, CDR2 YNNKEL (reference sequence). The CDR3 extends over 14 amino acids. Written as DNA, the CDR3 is TGTGCCAGCAGCGAAGGGGACGCTGACAATGAGCAGTTCTTC. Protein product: CASSEGDADNEQFF.

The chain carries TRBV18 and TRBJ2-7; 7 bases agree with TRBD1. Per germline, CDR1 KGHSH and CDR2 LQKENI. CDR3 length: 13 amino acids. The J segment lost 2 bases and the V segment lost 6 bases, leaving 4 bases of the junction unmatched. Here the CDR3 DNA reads TGTGCCAGCTCGGGACAGCTGCCCTACGAGCAGTACTTC. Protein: CASSGQLPYEQYF.

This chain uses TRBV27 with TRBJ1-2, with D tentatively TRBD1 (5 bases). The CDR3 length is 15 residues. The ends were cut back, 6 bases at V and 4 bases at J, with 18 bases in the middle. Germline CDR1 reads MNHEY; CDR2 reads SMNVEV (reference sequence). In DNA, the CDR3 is TGTGCCAGCAGCAGAGACCCGGGGCACCTCTATGGCTACACCTTC. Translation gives CASSRDPGHLYGYTF.